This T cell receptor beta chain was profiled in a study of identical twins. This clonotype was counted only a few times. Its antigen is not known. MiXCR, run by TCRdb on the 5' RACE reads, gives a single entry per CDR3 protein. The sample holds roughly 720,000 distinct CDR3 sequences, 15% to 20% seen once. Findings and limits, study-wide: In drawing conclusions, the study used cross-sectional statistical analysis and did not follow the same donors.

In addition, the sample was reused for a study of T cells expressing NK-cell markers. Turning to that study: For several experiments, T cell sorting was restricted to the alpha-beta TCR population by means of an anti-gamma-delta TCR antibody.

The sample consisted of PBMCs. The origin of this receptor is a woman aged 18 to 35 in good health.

CDR3 residues: CASSFQTSTDTQYF. The CDR3 nucleotides are TGTGCCAGCAGCTTTCAGACTAGCACAGATACGCAGTATTTT. The rearrangement links TRBV7-2 to TRBJ2-3, with D unclear. The V gene's germline CDR1 is SGHTA and CDR2 FQGNSA. Trimming took off 3 bases at V and 0 bases at J, with 7 bases between the two ends. The CDR3 is 14 residues long. The entire variable domain, with the rest obtained from reference TRBV7-2 and TRBJ2-3, is as follows: GAGVSQSPSNKVTEKGKDVELRCDPISGHTALYWYRQSLGQGLEFLIYFQGNSAPDKSGLPSDRFSAERTGGSVSTLTIQRTQQEDSAVYLCASSFQTSTDTQYFGPGTRLTVL.